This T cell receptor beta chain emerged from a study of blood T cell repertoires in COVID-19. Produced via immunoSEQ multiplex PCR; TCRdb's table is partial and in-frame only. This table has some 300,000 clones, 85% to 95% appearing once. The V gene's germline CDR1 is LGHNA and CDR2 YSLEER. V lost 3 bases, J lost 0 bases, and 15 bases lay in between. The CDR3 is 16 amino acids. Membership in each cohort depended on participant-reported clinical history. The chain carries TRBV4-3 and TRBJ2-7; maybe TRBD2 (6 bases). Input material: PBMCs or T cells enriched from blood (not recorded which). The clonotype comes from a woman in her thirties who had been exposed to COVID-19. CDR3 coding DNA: TGCGCCAGCAGCCAGGACTACCTGACGAGCTCCTACGAGCAGTACTTC. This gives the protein CASSQDYLTSSYEQYF.